These 20 T cell receptor beta chains were all obtained from the same sample, sequenced in a study of T cell changes during pregnancy in multiple sclerosis. Assay used: immunoSEQ multiplex PCR; TCRdb lists only in-frame clones, some missing. Of approximately 92,000 clones in the sample, approximately 94% are singletons; the top ten hold about 0.98%. The starting material was peripheral blood, obtained after pregnancy. These receptors came from a female donor with multiple sclerosis, enrolled in a pregnancy study.

This chain connects TRBV1 to TRBJ2-2; TRBD2, the table's D call, was not compared with the DNA. TRBV1 represents a pseudogene. There are 20 residues in the CDR3. In nucleotides, the CDR3 is TGCACCAGCAGCCCAACCCTGACTAGCGGGAGGGCCAATACGGTCGGGGAGCTGTTTTTT. This translates into CTSSPTLTSGRANTVGELFF.

The CDR3 reads CASVGQMSEAFF. DNA of the CDR3: TGTGCCAGCGTGGGACAGATGAGTGAAGCTTTCTTT. This sequence joins TRBV28 and TRBJ1-1; TRBD1 matches at 7 bases. V trimming: 8 bases; J trimming: 7 bases; junction bases outside the gene matches: 7. The germline gives CDR1 MDHEN, CDR2 SYDVKM. CDR3 length: 12 residues.

The chain recombines TRBV7-8 with TRBJ1-1; 8 bases are shared with TRBD1. The V gene end was trimmed by 4 bases and the J gene end by 7 bases; junction bases not matched to a gene: 11. The CDR3 spans 15 residues. In germline, CDR1 is SGHVS, CDR2 FQNEAQ. The CDR3 reads CASSSWTGIRNEAFF. The CDR3 DNA is TGTGCCAGCAGCTCCTGGACAGGGATAAGGAATGAAGCTTTCTTT.

The chain carries TRBV7-8 and TRBJ2-3, with 11 positions matching TRBD2. The CDR3 covers 15 residues. Germline CDR1 SGHVS, CDR2 FQNEAQ. J was trimmed by 6 bases and V by 2 bases; bases with no gene match: 4. CDR3 DNA sequence: TGTGCCAGCAGCTTAAATCCTAGCGGGAGGGATACGCAGTATTTT. It is translated as CASSLNPSGRDTQYF.

The rearrangement joins TRBV5-4 to TRBJ2-5, with 8 positions matching TRBD2. The germline CDR1 and CDR2 sequences are SGHNT and YYREEE (reference sequence). The CDR3 totals 14 residues. The V and J ends lost 1 base and 6 bases, in that order; junction bases with no gene match: 5. The DNA of the CDR3 is TGTGCCAGCAGCTTGAAGGGCGGGAGGCAGACCCAGTACTTC. Translated: CASSLKGGRQTQYF. Full variable domain (outside the CDR3, taken from reference TRBV5-4 and TRBJ2-5): ETGVTQSPTHLIKTRGQQVTLRCSSQSGHNTVSWYQQALGQGPQFIFQYYREEENGRGNFPPRFSGLQFPNYSSELNVNALELDDSALYLCASSLKGGRQTQYFGPGTRLLVL.

This clone was seen only once. The gene calls are TRBV14 and TRBJ2-1, with 7 bases fitting TRBD2. The CDR3 runs 18 residues. The germline CDR1 and CDR2 sequences are SGHDN and FVKESK. V was pared by 0 bases and J by 1 base, with 9 bases of the junction left unmatched. CDR3 amino acids: CASSQDRTSPWSYNEQFF. The CDR3 bases are TGTGCCAGCAGCCAAGACAGGACTAGTCCTTGGTCCTACAATGAGCAGTTCTTC.

The J gene is TRBJ1-4, the V gene TRBV28, with D possibly matching TRBD1 (6 bases). V lost 5 bases to trimming and J lost 8 bases, with 12 bases between them. Germline V CDR1 and CDR2: MDHEN, SYDVKM. The CDR3 length is 13 residues. CDR3 DNA: TGTGCCAGCAGTGCGGGGGCCGTCGAAAAACTGTTTTTT. Residues: CASSAGAVEKLFF.

V usage is TRBV9 and J usage is TRBJ2-7; TRBD2 might be the D (6 bases). This CDR3 has 15 amino acids. Trimming removed 0 bases from V and 4 bases from J, with 14 bases in between. Looked up from germline, CDR1 is SGDLS and CDR2 is YYNGEE. CDR3 DNA sequence: TGTGCCAGCAGCGTAGGGGCTAGCGAGACATACGAGCAGTACTTC. Translation gives CASSVGASETYEQYF.

The chain joins TRBV29-1 to TRBJ1-1; TRBD1 aligns across 9 bases. J gave up 0 bases and V 7 bases, and 9 bases lay outside the gene matches. The germline CDR1 and CDR2 sequences are SQVTM and ANQGSEA. The length of the CDR3 is 15 residues. The CDR3 DNA follows: TGCAGCGCTCTTGACAGGGGGGGAGTGAACACTGAAGCTTTCTTT. This translates into CSALDRGGVNTEAFF.

The rearrangement uses TRBV7-2 and TRBJ2-5, with 12 nucleotides matching TRBD2. V lost 6 bases to trimming and J lost 5 bases; unmatched junction nucleotides: 13. In germline, CDR1 is SGHTA, CDR2 FQGNSA. CDR3 length: 17 residues. CDR3 coding DNA: TGTGCCAGCAGTTATCTAGCGGGACTAGCGGGTCGGGAGACCCAGTACTTC. Amino acid sequence: CASSYLAGLAGRETQYF.

The V call is TRBV5-1, the J call TRBJ1-1; tentative D call: TRBD1 (6 bases). CDR1 is SGHRS, CDR2 YFSETQ, per germline. Trimming took off 0 bases at V and 11 bases at J, with 14 bases between the two ends. CDR3 length: 13 amino acids. The CDR3 loop reads CASSLAAGRGAFF. The CDR3, as DNA: TGCGCCAGCAGCTTGGCGGCAGGGAGGGGGGCTTTCTTT.

The CDR3 region is CASSEVAGNTEAFF. DNA of the CDR3: TGTGCCAGCAGTGAAGTTGCGGGGAACACTGAAGCTTTCTTT. This sequence joins TRBV2 and TRBJ1-1; D not resolved. V dropped 1 base and J dropped 1 base, with 7 bases sitting between them. Per the germline V gene, CDR1 is SNHLY and CDR2 is FYNNEI. CDR3 size: 14 residues.

The rearrangement links TRBV6-1 to TRBJ1-4, with D hard to call. The CDR3 consists of 19 residues. Trimming pared 2 bases from V and 2 bases from J, leaving 21 bases between. CDR1 is MNHNS and CDR2 is SASEGT in the germline V gene. CDR3 DNA sequence: TGTGCCAGCAGTGAACCCTCTAGAGCTCTTTCCTCCACTAATGAAAAACTGTTTTTT. It yields the protein CASSEPSRALSSTNEKLFF.

J is TRBJ2-2 and V is TRBV11-2, with 7 bases matching TRBD2. Per the germline V gene, CDR1 is SGHAT and CDR2 is FQNNGV. The CDR3 is 14 residues long. Trimming took 2 bases from V and 10 from J; bases not matched to a gene: 7. CDR3 sequence reads: CASSLWREYVELFF. The CDR3 DNA is TGTGCCAGCAGCTTATGGCGGGAGTATGTGGAGCTGTTTTTT.

J is TRBJ1-1 and V is TRBV6-5; a weak D match, TRBD1 (5 bases). V was trimmed by 2 bases and J by 6 bases, leaving 13 bases between them. The CDR3 totals 14 residues. CDR1 and CDR2 from the germline V gene are MNHEY and SVGAGI. DNA of the CDR3: TGTGCCAGCAGTTACGGTGGGGCGCCGGCTGAAGCTTTCTTT. It yields the protein CASSYGGAPAEAFF.

The chain links TRBV6-1 to TRBJ1-2; D call uncertain. The CDR3 contains 12 residues. Deletions cut 7 bases from V and 0 bases from J, with 6 bases between. Germline assignment: CDR1 MNHNS and CDR2 SASEGT. CDR3 protein: CASITPNYGYTF. CDR3 coding DNA: TGTGCCAGCATAACTCCTAACTATGGCTACACCTTC.

The chain employs TRBV5-1 and TRBJ2-1; 9 bases are shared with TRBD2. V trimming: 4 bases; J trimming: 0 bases; junction bases outside the gene matches: 5. The CDR3 loop spans 16 amino acids. Germline-derived CDR1 and CDR2 are SGHRS and YFSETQ. The CDR3 nucleotides read TGCGCCAGCAGCGGAGGACTAGCGCCCTCCTACAATGAGCAGTTCTTC. Its protein product is CASSGGLAPSYNEQFF.

This chain uses TRBV5-1 with TRBJ1-2; D might be TRBD1 (5 bases). The germline V gene has CDR1 SGHRS and CDR2 YFSETQ. Trimming removed 5 bases at V and 4 bases at J, with 15 bases between. This CDR3 comprises 14 residues. The CDR3 is CASSPDSSSYGYTF. The CDR3, as DNA: TGCGCCAGCAGTCCTGACAGCTCTTCCTATGGCTACACCTTC.

The chain links TRBV28 to TRBJ2-7; D might be TRBD2 (5 bases). Germline lookup yields CDR1 MDHEN and CDR2 SYDVKM. The CDR3 has 14 residues. Trimming cost V 5 bases and J 4 bases, with 15 bases left between them. The CDR3 DNA reads as TGTGCCAGCAGTCGGCCCATACAGCGGTACGAGCAGTACTTC. Protein: CASSRPIQRYEQYF.

This chain connects TRBV30 to TRBJ1-1, with TRBD1 matching over 9 bases. Germline values: CDR1 GTSNPN, CDR2 SVGIG (reference sequence). With V trimmed by 7 bases and J by 9 bases, 6 bases remained unmatched. This CDR3 is 11 amino acids long. This CDR3 reads CASIQGAKAFF. The CDR3 region has the DNA TGTGCCTCCATACAGGGGGCGAAAGCTTTCTTT.